This T cell receptor (beta chain) was observed in a study of cytomegalovirus exposure and HLA in healthy donors. Findings and caveats of the study: Researchers reported that a few CMV-associated chains were confirmed in vitro as CMV antigen-specific.

This CDR3 region has 13 residues. Germline V lookup: CDR1 WSHSY, CDR2 SAAADI. Trimming pared 2 bases from V and 9 bases from J, leaving 13 bases between. Concerning this clone: Its antigen is as yet unknown.

Use of 60 Vbeta and 13 Jbeta primers characterized the PCR. Authors' processing steps: Per a later analysis, the number of unique TCR beta chains was approximately 73 million, of which some 10 million were shared. Generated by immunoSEQ multiplex PCR, the TCRdb table keeps only in-frame clones and is missing some. The D gene and trimming were derived from the DNA, and the V and J assignments and clone size from that table. Its clone listing holds over 100,000 clones. The receptor was derived from a man aged 30 to 39 in good health and CMV-seronegative. The sequencing input was PBMCs. The chain links TRBV10-2 to TRBJ1-1, with D perhaps matching TRBD1 (6 bases). This chain's CDR3 is CASSEMVQGKAFF. DNA of the CDR3: TGCGCCAGCAGTGAGATGGTCCAGGGGAAAGCTTTCTTT.